A selection of T cell receptor beta chains follows, all from one sample in a study of shared clonotypes between healthy human individuals. TCRdb's table, derived via immunoSEQ multiplex PCR, lists solely in-frame clones and lacks some. Seen here are 2 million or so clones, around 96% observed once, and the top ten hold roughly 1%. What was sequenced was naive CD8+ T cells sorted from blood. These receptors were collected from a man aged 18 to 35 in good health. The CDR3 runs from the conserved cysteine through the conserved F or W. A D gene is named only where the DNA matches it firmly. Expanded clones are given a class, and other clones once, few, many or no size at all.

j_call,clone_size,d_call,v_call,cdr3_nt,cdr3_aa
TRBJ2-5,NA,TRBD2,TRBV4-2,TGTGCCAGCAGCCTTCGGGAGGACCACGAGACCCAGTACTTC,CASSLREDHETQYF
TRBJ1-2,NA,NA,TRBV5-4,TGTGCCAGCAGCTTGGGCGGGGGCTATGGCTACACCTTC,CASSLGGGYGYTF
TRBJ1-1,NA,NA,TRBV4-3,TGCGCCAGCAGCCAAGTGTTGAACACTGAAGCTTTCTTT,CASSQVLNTEAFF
TRBJ1-2,once,NA,TRBV5-4,TGTGCCAGCAGACCGAAAGGAGGGGTCGGCTATGGCTACACCTTC,CASRPKGGVGYGYTF
TRBJ2-1,NA,NA,TRBV11-2,TGTGCCAGCAGCTTAAACCCCAGGGGTGAGCAGTTCTTC,CASSLNPRGEQFF
TRBJ2-7,NA,TRBD2,TRBV4-1,TGCGCCAGCAGCCAAGAAAACGGGGGGACCTACGAGCAGTACTTC,CASSQENGGTYEQYF
TRBJ1-2,NA,TRBD1,TRBV5-6,TGTGCCAGCAGCTTCGGGACAGGGGGATATGGCTACACCTTC,CASSFGTGGYGYTF
TRBJ2-7,few,NA,TRBV6-6,TGTGCCAGCAGTTACTCGATCTCAGCCGAGCAGTACTTC,CASSYSISAEQYF
TRBJ2-2,NA,TRBD1,TRBV29-1,TGCAGCGTTGAAGAGATTCGGACAGGGGGCACCGGGGAGCTGTTTTTT,CSVEEIRTGGTGELFF
TRBJ2-1,NA,TRBD2,TRBV10-3,TGTGCCATCAGTGAGTCGATAATATTAGGACTAGTAAATGAGCAGTTCTTC,CAISESIILGLVNEQFF
TRBJ2-5,NA,TRBD1,TRBV5-1,TGCGCCAGCAGCTTGGAGCCAGGGGGCGCAGAGACCCAGTACTTC,CASSLEPGGAETQYF
TRBJ1-6,NA,NA,TRBV9,TGTGCCAGCAGCGTGTTTACGGGGGATTCACCCCTCCACTTT,CASSVFTGDSPLHF
TRBJ2-4,NA,TRBD1,TRBV2,TGTGCCAGCAGTCAGACAGGGGTGGCCAAAAACATTCAGTACTTC,CASSQTGVAKNIQYF
TRBJ2-7,NA,NA,TRBV7-2,TGTGCCAGCAGCCCAAGCTACGAGCAGTACTTC,CASSPSYEQYF
TRBJ2-7,NA,TRBD1,TRBV5-6,TGTGCCAGCAGGGAACAGGGGGAAGACGAGCAGTACTTC,CASREQGEDEQYF
TRBJ2-6,NA,NA,TRBV25-1,TGTGCCAGCAGTGAATGGTGGGTTATTGCTGGGGCCAACGTCCTGACTTTC,CASSEWWVIAGANVLTF
TRBJ2-3,NA,NA,TRBV7-9,TGTGCCAGCAGCGAACAGGGTGGAAGCACAGATACGCAGTATTTT,CASSEQGGSTDTQYF
TRBJ2-7,NA,NA,TRBV4-2,TGTGCCAGCAGCCAAGAGACAGGAACCTACGAGCAGTACTTC,CASSQETGTYEQYF
TRBJ2-7,NA,NA,TRBV28,TGTGCCAGCAGTTTAATTGGGGGTCTTTACGAGCAGTACTTC,CASSLIGGLYEQYF
TRBJ1-6,once,TRBD1,TRBV28,TGTGCCAGCAGTTCCGGGACAGTTAATTCACCCCTCCACTTT,CASSSGTVNSPLHF
TRBJ2-4,NA,NA,TRBV10-1,TGCGCCAGCAGTGACAGTTGGTCCCCCCACATTCAGTACTTC,CASSDSWSPHIQYF
TRBJ1-2,NA,NA,TRBV4-1,TGCGCCAGCAGCCAAGTTGGAGGGATCGGGGATGGCTACACCTTC,CASSQVGGIGDGYTF
TRBJ1-5,NA,NA,TRBV2,TGTGCCAGCAGAGGCCAGGGTAATCAGCCCCAGCATTTT,CASRGQGNQPQHF
TRBJ2-7,NA,NA,TRBV30,TGTGCCTGGAACATTGGCAGAGGCTACGAGCAGTACTTC,CAWNIGRGYEQYF
TRBJ2-3,NA,NA,TRBV9,TGTGCCAGCAGCCCTGTTCTCGATACGCAGTATTTT,CASSPVLDTQYF
TRBJ2-7,NA,TRBD1,TRBV6-1,TGTGCCAGCAGTGCCAGGGGGCTCGGGGCGTACTACGAGCAGTACTTC,CASSARGLGAYYEQYF
TRBJ2-1,once,NA,TRBV21-1,TGTGCCGATAGGGGGACAGGGGGAGAGCAGTTCTTC,CADRGTGGEQFF
TRBJ2-1,once,TRBD2,TRBV11-2,TGTGCCAGCAGCGGGACTAGCTATGAGCAGTTCTTC,CASSGTSYEQFF
TRBJ2-1,NA,TRBD1,TRBV7-9,TGTGCCAGCAGCCACGACAGGGGCCTCTCCTACAATGAGCAGTTCTTC,CASSHDRGLSYNEQFF
TRBJ2-2,NA,NA,TRBV9,TGTGCCAGTAGCGTAGGTGGCGGCACCGGGGAGCTGTTTTTT,CASSVGGGTGELFF
TRBJ2-7,NA,NA,TRBV19,TGTGCCAGTAGTAGCCCTGGACAGTCCTACGAGCAGTACTTC,CASSSPGQSYEQYF
TRBJ2-2,NA,NA,TRBV11-2,TGTGCCAGCGCATGGGGCTTAAACACCGGGGAGCTGTTTTTT,CASAWGLNTGELFF
TRBJ2-5,NA,TRBD2,TRBV9,TGTGCCAGCAGTAGGGATAGCGGGAGCGACCAGTACTTC,CASSRDSGSDQYF
TRBJ1-5,once,NA,TRBV27,TGTGCCAGCAGTTTACTGCCGACGGGAGGGTCGTGGCATTTT,CASSLLPTGGSWHF
TRBJ2-1,NA,NA,TRBV10-2,TGCGCCAGCAGTGAGTCATACACGGGCGTAGAGCAGTTCTTC,CASSESYTGVEQFF
TRBJ1-1,NA,NA,TRBV2,TGTTCACTGGGGCAGTTTAACACTGAAGCTTTCTTT,CSLGQFNTEAFF
TRBJ1-6,NA,NA,TRBV19,TGTGCCAGTAGTATAGGAGGAGGAAATTCACCCCTCCACTTT,CASSIGGGNSPLHF
TRBJ2-5,NA,TRBD2,TRBV15,TGTGCCACCAGCAGCTTTCGGCAAGCGGGGGAGACCCAGTACTTC,CATSSFRQAGETQYF
TRBJ1-1,NA,NA,TRBV30,TGTGCCTGGAATGGAAACAGTGAGAACACTGAAGCTTTCTTT,CAWNGNSENTEAFF
TRBJ2-7,NA,NA,TRBV11-2,TGTGCCAGCAGCTTAGCGGGTCTGGGCTTGGAGCAGTACTTC,CASSLAGLGLEQYF